This passage covers 23 T cell receptor beta chains from one sample sequenced in a study of T cells in Graves' hyperthyroidism and ophthalmopathy (dated by TCRdb to about 2019). The library was produced with multiplex PCR. Sequencing took place on an Illumina HiSeq 2000. The TCR beta CDR3 regions were amplified from the RNA transcripts. The TCR CDR3 was subjected to a first round of RT-PCR using the HTBI primer set and the Qiagen OneStep RT-PCR kit. TCRdb redid the processing of the public reads, applying fastp at Q25 and MiXCR, and retained in-frame beta chains. Each CDR3 protein gets just one entry, which takes the most common genes and DNA from the rows behind it. This sample lists about 380,000 distinct CDR3 sequences; roughly 14% were detected once. The ten largest clonotypes hold approximately 10% of the sample. Sequencing was done on a sample of blood. These receptors came from a woman in her fifties or sixties with Graves' hyperthyroidism.

The table lists this clonotype with many counts. The chain joins TRBV6-1 to TRBJ2-5, with 7 bases fitting TRBD1. The germline V gene encodes CDR1 MNHNS and CDR2 SASEGT. This CDR3 comprises 14 residues. V trimming: 0 bases; J trimming: 5 bases; junction bases outside the gene matches: 3. CDR3 coding DNA: TGTGCCAGCAGTGAAGCAGGGGGCCGGGAGACCCAGTACTTC. Its translation: CASSEAGGRETQYF.

At least ten counts were recorded for this clonotype. The J gene is TRBJ1-1, the V gene TRBV3-1; tentative D call: TRBD1 (5 bases). Per germline, CDR1 LGHDT and CDR2 YNNKEL (reference sequence). Trimming took off 5 bases at V and 0 bases at J, with 13 bases between the two ends. There are 15 residues in the CDR3. DNA for the CDR3: TGTGCCAGCAGCTTTCCTGGGACCTTGAACACTGAAGCTTTCTTT. Protein product: CASSFPGTLNTEAFF.

This clonotype was seen at least ten times. The chain is built from TRBV7-8 and TRBJ2-7; 7 bases match TRBD1. After removal of 6 bases from V and 0 bases from J, the junction contained 5 bases not matched to a gene. The CDR3 loop spans 14 amino acids. The germline V gene has CDR1 SGHVS and CDR2 FQNEAQ. CDR3 bases: TGTGCCAGCAGAGCGACAGGGAGCTCCTACGAGCAGTACTTC. Its protein product is CASRATGSSYEQYF. Full variable domain (outside the CDR3, taken from reference TRBV7-8 and TRBJ2-7): GAGVSQSPRYKVAKRGQDVALRCDPISGHVSLFWYQQALGQGPEFLTYFQNEAQLDKSGLPSDRFFAERPEGSVSTLKIQRTQQEDSAVYLCASRATGSSYEQYFGPGTRLTVT.

This clonotype appeared many times. The DNA for the CDR3 is TGTGCCAGCAGCCGGGATTCTGGAAACACCATATATTTT. It encodes CASSRDSGNTIYF. The chain couples TRBV6-1 to TRBJ1-3; no clear D gene. The CDR3 totals 13 residues. V lost 6 bases and J 1 base, leaving 7 bases between the germline ends. CDR1 is MNHNS, CDR2 SASEGT, per germline.

The table lists this clonotype with many counts. The chain couples TRBV20-1 to TRBJ1-1; TRBD1 is a possible D gene (5 bases). The CDR3 has 12 residues. The V gene lost 3 bases and the J gene lost 3 bases, with 8 bases spanning the gap. Germline V gene lookup returns CDR1 DFQATT and CDR2 SNEGSKA (reference sequence). The CDR3 here is CSARGHDTEAFF. The CDR3 bases are TGCAGTGCTAGGGGGCATGACACTGAAGCTTTCTTT.

The chain has TRBV18 and TRBJ2-3, with a possible D match to TRBD2 (6 bases). The CDR3 totals 14 residues. CDR1 KGHSH and CDR2 LQKENI come from the germline V gene. V lost 8 bases, J lost 1 base, and 13 bases lay in between. For the CDR3, the DNA is TGTGCCAGCAGCCATAGCGGAGGCACAGATACGCAGTATTTT. It is translated as CASSHSGGTDTQYF.

The chain uses TRBV5-1 and TRBJ1-6, with D maybe TRBD1 (5 bases). Trimming removed 0 bases at V and 9 bases at J, with 13 bases between. The CDR3 runs 15 residues. CDR1 and CDR2 from the germline V gene are SGHRS and YFSETQ. In DNA, the CDR3 is TGCGCCAGCAGCTTGGAGGACCAGGGAGGTTCACCCCTCCACTTT. Protein product: CASSLEDQGGSPLHF.

This clonotype was observed at least ten times. This chain links TRBV7-9 with TRBJ2-1; D is uncertain. V dropped 5 bases and J dropped 9 bases, with 8 bases sitting between them. The CDR3 has 11 amino acids. Germline V lookup: CDR1 SEHNR, CDR2 FQNEAQ (reference sequence). The CDR3 here is CASSRTGEQFF. The CDR3, as DNA: TGTGCCAGCAGCCGTACGGGTGAGCAGTTCTTC.

V and J are TRBV7-9 and TRBJ2-1, with TRBD2 as a possible D gene (6 bases). Trimming removed 3 bases at V and 4 bases at J, with 13 bases between. Germline loops: CDR1 SEHNR, CDR2 FQNEAQ (reference sequence). The CDR3 totals 15 residues. The CDR3 sequence is CASSFGGTTYNEQFF. The CDR3 region has the DNA TGTGCCAGCAGCTTTGGCGGGACCACTTACAATGAGCAGTTCTTC.

The chain has TRBV30 and TRBJ1-5; 7 bases line up with TRBD1. The V gene end was trimmed by 2 bases and the J gene end by 2 bases; junction bases not matched to a gene: 6. Per the germline V gene, CDR1 is GTSNPN and CDR2 is SVGIG (reference sequence). This CDR3 region has 15 residues. Written as DNA, the CDR3 is TGTGCCTGGAGTAAGGGGGCCTCGGGCAATCAGCCCCAGCATTTT. It specifies CAWSKGASGNQPQHF.

This clonotype was counted a few times. The chain has TRBV19 and TRBJ1-5; TRBD1 matches at 12 bases. The germline V gene encodes CDR1 LNHDA and CDR2 SQIVND (reference sequence). Trimming removed 4 bases from V and 6 bases from J; junction bases left unmatched: 10. The CDR3 runs to 17 residues. For the CDR3, the DNA is TGTGCCAGTAGTACGCTACGGGGACAGGGGGCCGTTCAGCCCCAGCATTTT. It is translated as CASSTLRGQGAVQPQHF. Full variable domain (missing parts from reference TRBV19 and TRBJ1-5): DGGITQSPKYLFRKEGQNVTLSCEQNLNHDAMYWYRQDPGQGLRLIYYSQIVNDFQKGDIAEGYSVSREKKESFPLTVTSAQKNPTAFYLCASSTLRGQGAVQPQHFGDGTRLSIL.

This clonotype appeared many times. The chain couples TRBV5-1 to TRBJ2-1, with 9 bases fitting TRBD1. Germline lookup yields CDR1 SGHRS and CDR2 YFSETQ. CDR3 length equals 14 residues. V shed 2 bases and J 7 bases; nucleotides not matched to a gene: 4. CDR3: CASSFDRGRNEQFF. The CDR3 bases are TGCGCCAGCAGCTTTGACAGGGGGAGAAATGAGCAGTTCTTC.

The table lists this clonotype with many counts. The DNA for the CDR3 is TGTGCCAGCAGATCCTCGAGCGGGGGCACCTACGAGCAGTACTTC. It is translated as CASRSSSGGTYEQYF. The chain employs TRBV6-6 and TRBJ2-7, with 8 bases lining up with TRBD2. The CDR3 contains 15 residues. The V and J ends lost 6 bases and 2 bases, in that order; junction bases with no gene match: 9. Germline-derived CDR1 and CDR2 are MNHNY and SVGAGI (reference sequence).

This clonotype has ten or more counts. The V and J genes are TRBV5-1 and TRBJ1-6; TRBD1 agrees at 8 bases. CDR3 size: 17 residues. V dropped 1 base and J dropped 0; count of bases not matched to a gene: 3. CDR1 and CDR2 from the germline V gene are SGHRS and YFSETQ. In DNA, the CDR3 is TGCGCCAGCAGCTTGAGAGGACAGGGCTCCTATAATTCACCCCTCCACTTT. This encodes CASSLRGQGSYNSPLHF.

This clonotype was observed at least ten times. This chain's CDR3 is CASSERRGGSKTPDTQYF. The CDR3, as DNA: TGTGCCAGCAGTGAAAGGCGGGGGGGCAGCAAGACCCCAGATACGCAGTATTTT. The chain carries TRBV6-1 and TRBJ2-3; 9 bases are shared with TRBD2. V lost 2 bases and J lost 4; bases outside the gene matches: 13. Germline loops: CDR1 MNHNS, CDR2 SASEGT. The CDR3 consists of 18 residues.

In its sample, this clonotype was seen many times. CDR3 sequence: CASSFMRDTGELFF. The CDR3 nucleotides read TGTGCCAGCAGTTTCATGCGGGACACCGGGGAGCTGTTTTTT. V and J are TRBV12-3 or TRBV12-4 and TRBJ2-2; tentatively, D is TRBD2 (5 bases). The CDR3 length is 14 residues. Trimming stripped 3 bases from V and 3 bases from J, with 8 bases between.

This clonotype was counted only a few times. The chain combines TRBV19 with TRBJ2-2, with TRBD2 matching 14 bases. The J segment lost 6 bases and the V segment lost 4 bases, leaving 4 bases of the junction unmatched. The CDR3 loop spans 16 amino acids. Germline-derived CDR1 and CDR2 are LNHDA and SQIVND (reference sequence). CDR3 loop: CASSTGLAGGAGELFF. For the CDR3, the DNA is TGTGCCAGTAGTACCGGACTAGCGGGAGGAGCCGGGGAGCTGTTTTTT.

V usage is TRBV24-1 and J usage is TRBJ2-3; D unclear. Germline V gene data show CDR1 as KGHDR and CDR2 as SFDVKD. Trimming took 2 bases from V and 0 from J, leaving 2 bases between them. This CDR3 has 13 amino acids. The CDR3 sequence is CATSDSSTDTQYF. Written as DNA, the CDR3 is TGTGCCACCAGTGATTCTAGCACAGATACGCAGTATTTT.

This clonotype was recorded at least ten times. This chain links TRBV7-2 with TRBJ1-1; D gene unclear. V was pared by 0 bases and J by 3 bases, with 5 bases between. Germline CDR1 reads SGHTA; CDR2 reads FQGNSA. This CDR3 has 13 amino acids. The CDR3 DNA reads TGTGCCAGCAGCTTAGCTCTGTACACTGAAGCTTTCTTT. This gives the protein CASSLALYTEAFF.

This clonotype was counted only a few times. The chain employs TRBV30 and TRBJ2-5, with 9 bases that match TRBD1. Per germline, CDR1 GTSNPN and CDR2 SVGIG (reference sequence). With V trimmed by 5 bases and J by 5 bases, 3 bases remained unmatched. CDR3 length equals 12 residues. CDR3: CAWAGQGETQYF. CDR3 DNA: TGTGCCTGGGCCGGACAGGGGGAGACCCAGTACTTC. The variable domain in full, completed from reference TRBV30 and TRBJ2-5, reads SQTIHQWPATLVQPVGSPLSLECTVEGTSNPNLYWYRQAAGRGLQLLFYSVGIGQISSEVPQNLSASRPQDRQFILSSKKLLLSDSGFYLCAWAGQGETQYFGPGTRLLVL.

The chain couples TRBV30 to TRBJ2-3; D is possibly TRBD2 (5 bases). CDR1 is GTSNPN and CDR2 is SVGIG in the germline V gene (reference sequence). V was clipped by 2 bases and J by 8 bases, with 17 bases between them. There are 14 residues in the CDR3. The DNA for the CDR3 is TGTGCCTGGAGTCGCGGACTTAGCGAGGGTACGCAGTATTTT. Its protein product is CAWSRGLSEGTQYF.

This clonotype has a count of ten or more. The chain uses TRBV11-1 and TRBJ2-5; D assignment may be TRBD1 or TRBD2 (5 bases each). The V gene's germline CDR1 is SGHAT and CDR2 FQDESV (reference sequence). V lost 1 base and J lost 5, with 8 bases in between. The CDR3 covers 13 residues. Written as DNA, the CDR3 is TGTGCCAGCAGCTTAGGGGGGACGGAGACCCAGTACTTC. Translated, it gives CASSLGGTETQYF.

In this sample, this clonotype turned up many times. The chain couples TRBV20-1 to TRBJ2-3; 11 bases map to TRBD2. Germline-derived CDR1 and CDR2 are DFQATT and SNEGSKA (reference sequence). The CDR3 contains 17 residues. The ends lost 6 bases at V and 0 bases at J; junction bases unmatched: 11. The CDR3 region has the DNA TGCAGTGCCAAAACTAGCGGGAGTTTGATCAGCACAGATACGCAGTATTTT. Its translation is CSAKTSGSLISTDTQYF.